Presented here are 17 T cell receptor beta chains from one specimen sequenced in a study of breast tumors, draining lymph nodes, adjacent tissues. One entry per CDR3 protein, called by TCRdb with MiXCR from the multiplex PCR reads. The table includes about 180,000 distinct CDR3 sequences, roughly 35% detected once. Axillary draining lymph nodes of breast cancer patients supplied the node samples. The specimen sequenced was axillary lymph node tissue. These receptors originate from a female donor with breast cancer. Some clones in this sample may be carry-over from other donors' samples.

Note on this clonotype: One base away lies a much larger clone, so this may be a sequencing read error. The V and J genes are TRBV6-5 and TRBJ2-1; 12 nucleotides agree with TRBD2. V was clipped by 8 bases and J by 8 bases; unmatched bases: 7. Germline assignment: CDR1 MNHEY and CDR2 SVGAGI. This CDR3 region has 14 residues. The CDR3: CASAGLAGRDEQFF. The CDR3 bases are TGTGCCAGCGCCGGACTAGCGGGGAGGGATGAGCAGTTCTTC.

On this clonotype itself: Given a much more abundant clone one base away, this may be a read error. The chain is built from TRBV28 and TRBJ1-6; D possibly corresponds to TRBD1 (6 bases). This CDR3 region has 16 residues. The V gene's germline CDR1 is MDHEN and CDR2 SYDVKM. In DNA form, the CDR3 reads TGTGCCAGCAGGCCCCGATCGGACAGCGGGGGTTCACCCCCCCACTTT. It encodes CASRPRSDSGGSPPHF.

The rearrangement links TRBV28 to TRBJ1-2, with a weak D call TRBD1 (5 bases). Deletions cut 4 bases from V and 5 bases from J, with 8 bases between. There are 12 residues in the CDR3. Germline lookup yields CDR1 MDHEN and CDR2 SYDVKM. CDR3 residues: CASSSEGYGYTF. CDR3 bases: TGTGCCAGCAGTTCAGAGGGGTATGGCTACACCTTC.

This clonotype was counted ten times or more. The chain joins TRBV7-3 to TRBJ2-3; D not resolved. The germline gives CDR1 SGHTA, CDR2 FQGTGA. V was trimmed by 1 base and J by 0 bases, leaving 8 bases between them. The CDR3 has 15 amino acids. CDR3 in amino acids: CASSLSRSSTDTQYF. The CDR3 nucleotides are TGTGCCAGCAGCTTAAGTAGATCTAGCACAGATACGCAGTATTTT.

This clonotype was seen at least ten times. The chain couples TRBV7-2 to TRBJ2-1, with 9 positions matching TRBD2. This CDR3 has 15 residues. The germline CDR1 and CDR2 sequences are SGHTA and FQGNSA. After removal of 6 bases from V and 8 bases from J, the junction contained 11 bases not matched to a gene. DNA for the CDR3: TGTGCCAGCAGTCCCGGTCTAGCGGGACCCGATGAGCAGTTCTTC. It yields the protein CASSPGLAGPDEQFF.

Relative to its sample, this clonotype is medium-sized. The V gene is TRBV15, the J gene TRBJ2-6, with a possible D match to TRBD2 (5 bases). CDR3 length: 16 amino acids. The ends were cut back, 0 bases at V and 1 base at J, with 7 bases in the middle. Germline V gene data show CDR1 as LNHNV and CDR2 as YYDKDF (reference sequence). In DNA form, the CDR3 reads TGTGCCACCAGCAGAGATTCGGGGTCTGGGGCCAACGTCCTGACTTTC. Encoded protein: CATSRDSGSGANVLTF. The whole variable domain, filled in from reference TRBV15 and TRBJ2-6, reads DAMVIQNPRYQVTQFGKPVTLSCSQTLNHNVMYWYQQKSSQAPKLLFHYYDKDFNNEADTPDNFQSRRPNTSFCFLDIRSPGLGDTAMYLCATSRDSGSGANVLTFGAGSRLTVL.

This clonotype was found many times. The junction does not match germline at one end; this may be a read error. The chain recombines TRBV4-1 with TRBJ2-1; D not resolved. Germline assignment: CDR1 MGHRA and CDR2 YSYEKL. This CDR3 comprises 14 residues. This CDR3 reads CVSSALGSTGEQFF. For the CDR3, the DNA is TGCGTCAGCAGCGCTCTGGGGTCAACGGGTGAGCAGTTCTTC.

In its sample, this clonotype was seen once. Mismatch with germline at one junction end may stem from a read error. The chain uses TRBV7-2 and TRBJ2-2; 12 bases map to TRBD2. The CDR3 spans 14 residues. CDR1 and CDR2 from the germline V gene are SGHTA and FQGNSA. CDR3 nucleotide sequence: TGTGCCAGCGGGACTAGCGGGCTGGTCGGGGAACTGTTTTTT. As protein: CASGTSGLVGELFF.

The chain combines TRBV12-3 or TRBV12-4 with TRBJ2-1; 9 nucleotides line up with TRBD2. The V segment lost 9 bases and the J segment 10 bases; nucleotides outside the gene matches: 10. This CDR3 is 13 amino acids long. The CDR3 bases are TGTGCCAGTTACTTTAGCGGGGGAGGAGAGCAGTTCTTC. It yields the protein CASYFSGGGEQFF.

In this sample, this clonotype turned up many times. This rearrangement joins TRBV20-1 to TRBJ2-3; D is perhaps TRBD1 (6 bases). V lost 5 bases, J lost 5 bases, and 11 bases lay in between. CDR1 and CDR2 (germline): DFQATT, SNEGSKA (reference sequence). The CDR3 runs to 12 residues. The CDR3 region has the DNA TGCAGTGCTTACAGGGTGGGAGATACGCAGTATTTT. Its translation: CSAYRVGDTQYF.

Many counts were recorded for this clonotype. The chain has TRBV2 and TRBJ1-4; TRBD1 might be the D (6 bases). The germline V and J ends were trimmed by 3 bases and 4 bases, with 12 bases remaining between them. This CDR3 has 15 residues. Per the germline V gene, CDR1 is SNHLY and CDR2 is FYNNEI. The CDR3 DNA follows: TGTGCCAGCAGTGACAGACAGGCCATTAATGAAAAACTGTTTTTT. Amino acids: CASSDRQAINEKLFF. The entire variable domain, with the rest obtained from reference TRBV2 and TRBJ1-4, is as follows: EPEVTQTPSHQVTQMGQEVILRCVPISNHLYFYWYRQILGQKVEFLVSFYNNEISEKSEIFDDQFSVERPDGSNFTLKIRSTKLEDSAMYFCASSDRQAINEKLFFGSGTQLSVL.

The V call is TRBV9, the J call TRBJ2-5; 11 bases agree with TRBD2. CDR3 length: 20 residues. Germline V gene data show CDR1 as SGDLS and CDR2 as YYNGEE. V shed 4 bases, J shed 7 bases, and the junction held 24 bases outside the gene matches. CDR3 DNA: TGTGCCAGCAGCCCACCAATCCCATCTAGCGGGGGGTTTAAAAGAGGGACCCAGTACTTC. Translated, it gives CASSPPIPSSGGFKRGTQYF.

With respect to this clonotype: This could be a read error, since a much larger clone is one nucleotide away. The V gene is TRBV7-9, the J gene TRBJ2-1; D may be TRBD1 (6 bases). This CDR3 contains 19 residues. Trimming removed 2 bases from V and 5 bases from J, with 25 bases in between. Germline-derived CDR1 and CDR2 are SEHNR and FQNEAQ (reference sequence). This CDR3 reads CASSLWGRTNGGDHNEQFF. The CDR3 DNA sequence: TGTGCCAGCAGCTTATGGGGACGTACTAATGGGGGCGACCACAATGAGCAGTTCTTC. Supplemented by reference TRBV7-9 and TRBJ2-1, the full variable domain reads DTGVSQNPRHKITKRGQNVTFRCDPISEHNRLYWYRQTLGQGPEFLTYFQNEAQLEKSRLLSDRFSAERPKGSFSTLEIQRTEQGDSAMYLCASSLWGRTNGGDHNEQFFGPGTRLTVL.

The chain carries TRBV28 and TRBJ2-2; D ambiguous. Germline CDR1 MDHEN, CDR2 SYDVKM. Deletions cut 5 bases from V and 6 bases from J, with 10 bases between. The CDR3 length is 13 residues. The CDR3 DNA sequence: TGTGCCAGCAGTGTCGCAGGTCCCGGGGAGCTGTTTTTT. Translating gives CASSVAGPGELFF.

This clonotype was recorded many times. The chain employs TRBV5-8 and TRBJ2-3; D not resolved. This CDR3 region has 16 residues. V lost 4 bases and J 0 bases, leaving 15 bases between the germline ends. The V gene's germline CDR1 is SGHTS and CDR2 YDEGEE. The CDR3 bases are TGTGCCAGCAGCCGGACGGATGGAACTAGCACAGATACGCAGTATTTT. Its translation is CASSRTDGTSTDTQYF.

The genes are TRBV6-5 and TRBJ1-1; D is uncertain. In germline, CDR1 is MNHEY, CDR2 SVGAGI. The V end lost 7 bases, the J end lost 5 bases, and 20 bases lay between the germline ends. The CDR3 runs to 15 residues. CDR3 in amino acids: CASTPLPVGRTEAFF. In DNA, the CDR3 is TGTGCCAGCACTCCCCTTCCGGTGGGGAGGACTGAAGCTTTCTTT.

At least ten counts were recorded for this clonotype. Since a much larger clone is just one base distant, this may be a read error. J is TRBJ2-1 and V is TRBV20-1; no reliable D call. The CDR3 length is 11 residues. Germline V lookup: CDR1 DFQATT, CDR2 SNEGSKA (reference sequence). CDR3 in DNA: TGCAGTGCTCTTAGTGGGCCTGAGCAGTCCTTC. Amino acids: CSALSGPEQSF.